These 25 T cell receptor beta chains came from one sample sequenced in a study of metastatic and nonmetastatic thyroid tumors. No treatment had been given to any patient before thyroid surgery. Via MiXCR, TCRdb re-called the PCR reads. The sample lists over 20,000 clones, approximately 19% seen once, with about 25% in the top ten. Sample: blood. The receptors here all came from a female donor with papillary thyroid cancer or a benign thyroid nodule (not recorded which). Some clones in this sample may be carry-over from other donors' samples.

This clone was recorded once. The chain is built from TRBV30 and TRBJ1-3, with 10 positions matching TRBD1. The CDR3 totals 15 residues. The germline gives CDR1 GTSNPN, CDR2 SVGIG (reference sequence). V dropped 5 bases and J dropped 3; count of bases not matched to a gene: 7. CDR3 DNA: TGTGCCTGGGGTAGACAGGGGGCGAATGGAAACACCATATATTTT. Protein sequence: CAWGRQGANGNTIYF.

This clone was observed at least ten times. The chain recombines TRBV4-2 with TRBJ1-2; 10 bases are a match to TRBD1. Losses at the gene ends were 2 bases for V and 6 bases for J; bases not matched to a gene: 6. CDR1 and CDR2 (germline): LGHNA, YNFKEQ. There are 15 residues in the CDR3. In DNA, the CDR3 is TGTGCCAGCAGCCAACAAGGCGGACAGGGGGATGGCTACACCTTC. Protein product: CASSQQGGQGDGYTF.

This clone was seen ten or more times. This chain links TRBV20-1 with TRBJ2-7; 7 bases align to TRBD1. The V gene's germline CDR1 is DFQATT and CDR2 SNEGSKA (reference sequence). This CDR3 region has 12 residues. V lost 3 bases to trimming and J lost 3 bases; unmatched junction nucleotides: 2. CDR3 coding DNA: TGCAGTGCTAGTTCAGGGGGCTACGAGCAGTACTTC. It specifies CSASSGGYEQYF.

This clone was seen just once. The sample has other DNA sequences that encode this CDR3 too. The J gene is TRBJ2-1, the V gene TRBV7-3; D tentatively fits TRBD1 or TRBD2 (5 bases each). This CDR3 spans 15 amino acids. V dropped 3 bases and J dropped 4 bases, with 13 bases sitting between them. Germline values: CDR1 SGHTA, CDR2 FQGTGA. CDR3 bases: TGTGCCAGCAGCTTTAGTGGGGGTGTATACAATGAGCAGTTCTTC. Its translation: CASSFSGGVYNEQFF.

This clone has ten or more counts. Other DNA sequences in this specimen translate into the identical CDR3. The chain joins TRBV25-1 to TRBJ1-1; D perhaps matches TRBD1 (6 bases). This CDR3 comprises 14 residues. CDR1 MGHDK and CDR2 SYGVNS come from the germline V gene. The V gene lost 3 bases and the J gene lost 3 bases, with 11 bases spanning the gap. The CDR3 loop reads CASSEGAEDTEAFF. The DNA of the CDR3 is TGTGCCAGCAGTGAGGGGGCAGAGGACACTGAAGCTTTCTTT.

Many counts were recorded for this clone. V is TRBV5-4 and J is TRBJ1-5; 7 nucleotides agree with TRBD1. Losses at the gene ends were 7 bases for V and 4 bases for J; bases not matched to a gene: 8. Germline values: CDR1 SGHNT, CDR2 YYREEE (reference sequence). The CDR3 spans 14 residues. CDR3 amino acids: CASSKQGTNQPQHF. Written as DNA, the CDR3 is TGTGCCAGCTCTAAACAGGGGACTAATCAGCCCCAGCATTTT.

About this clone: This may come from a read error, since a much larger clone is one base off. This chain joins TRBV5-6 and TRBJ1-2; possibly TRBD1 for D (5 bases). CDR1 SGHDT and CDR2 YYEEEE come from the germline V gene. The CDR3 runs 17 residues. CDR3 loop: CVSSLGGPQGIFYGYTF. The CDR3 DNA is TGTGTCAGCAGCTTGGGCGGGCCGCAGGGTATATTCTATGGCTACACCTTC.

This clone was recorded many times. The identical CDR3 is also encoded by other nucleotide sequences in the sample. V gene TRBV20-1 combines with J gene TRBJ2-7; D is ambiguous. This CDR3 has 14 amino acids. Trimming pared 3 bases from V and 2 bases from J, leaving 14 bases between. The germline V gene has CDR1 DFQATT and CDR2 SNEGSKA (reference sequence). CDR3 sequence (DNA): TGCAGTGCTAGCTCCAGGTACCACACCTACGAGCAGTACTTC. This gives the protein CSASSRYHTYEQYF.

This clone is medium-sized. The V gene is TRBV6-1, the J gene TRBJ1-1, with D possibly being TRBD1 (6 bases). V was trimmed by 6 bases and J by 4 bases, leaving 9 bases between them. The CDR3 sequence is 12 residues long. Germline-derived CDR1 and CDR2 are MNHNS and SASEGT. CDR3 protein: CASSRGGTEAFF. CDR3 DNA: TGTGCCAGCAGCCGAGGGGGCACTGAAGCTTTCTTT.

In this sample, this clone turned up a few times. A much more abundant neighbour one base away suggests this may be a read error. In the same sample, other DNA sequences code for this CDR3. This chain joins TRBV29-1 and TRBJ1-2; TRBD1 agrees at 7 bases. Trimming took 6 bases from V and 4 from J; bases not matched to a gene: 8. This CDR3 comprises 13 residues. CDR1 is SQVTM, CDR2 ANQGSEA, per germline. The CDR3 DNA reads TGCAGCGTCGGAGGGGACAGTACCTATGGCTACACCTTC. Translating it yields CSVGGDSTYGYTF. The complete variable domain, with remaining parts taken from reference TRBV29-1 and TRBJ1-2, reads SAVISQKPSRDICQRGTSLTIQCQVDSQVTMMFWYRQQPGQSLTLIATANQGSEATYESGFVIDKFPISRPNLTFSTLTVSNMSPEDSSIYLCSVGGDSTYGYTFGSGTRLTVV.

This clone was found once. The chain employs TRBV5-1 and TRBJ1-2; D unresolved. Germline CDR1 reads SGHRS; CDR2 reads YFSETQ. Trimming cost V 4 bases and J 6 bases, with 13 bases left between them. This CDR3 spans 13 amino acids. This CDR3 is CASSNSGWDGYTF. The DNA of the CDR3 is TGCGCCAGCAGCAACTCAGGATGGGATGGCTACACCTTC.

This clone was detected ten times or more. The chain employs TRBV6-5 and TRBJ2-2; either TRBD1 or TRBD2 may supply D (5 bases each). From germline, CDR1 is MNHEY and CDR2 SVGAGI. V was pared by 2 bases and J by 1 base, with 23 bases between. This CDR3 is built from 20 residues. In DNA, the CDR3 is TGTGCCAGCAGTTACCCTACGTTCGTACCGGGGCAATTGAACACCGGGGAGCTGTTTTTT. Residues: CASSYPTFVPGQLNTGELFF.

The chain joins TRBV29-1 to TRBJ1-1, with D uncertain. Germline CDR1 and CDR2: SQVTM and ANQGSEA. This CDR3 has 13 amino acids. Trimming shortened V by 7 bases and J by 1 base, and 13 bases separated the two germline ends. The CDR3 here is CSDFTRGNTEAFF. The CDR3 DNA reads TGCAGCGACTTCACGCGGGGGAACACTGAAGCTTTCTTT.

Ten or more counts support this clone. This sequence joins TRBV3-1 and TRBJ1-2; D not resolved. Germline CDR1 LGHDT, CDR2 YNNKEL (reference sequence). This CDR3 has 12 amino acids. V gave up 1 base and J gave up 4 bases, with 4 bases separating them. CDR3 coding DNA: TGTGCCAGCAGCCAAGTGTTCTATGGCTACACCTTC. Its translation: CASSQVFYGYTF.

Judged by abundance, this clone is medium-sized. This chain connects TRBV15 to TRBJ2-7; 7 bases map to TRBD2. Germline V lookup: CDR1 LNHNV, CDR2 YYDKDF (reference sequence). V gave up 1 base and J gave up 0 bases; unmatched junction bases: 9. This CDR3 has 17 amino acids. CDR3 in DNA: TGTGCCACCAGCAGAGCTTCAGCGGGGAGCTACTCCTACGAGCAGTACTTC. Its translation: CATSRASAGSYSYEQYF.

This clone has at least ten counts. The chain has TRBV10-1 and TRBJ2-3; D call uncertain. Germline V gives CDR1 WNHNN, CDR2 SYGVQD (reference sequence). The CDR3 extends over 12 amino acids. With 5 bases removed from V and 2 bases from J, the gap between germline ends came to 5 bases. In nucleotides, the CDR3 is TGCGCCAGCAGTTCCACCACAGATACGCAGTATTTT. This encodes CASSSTTDTQYF.

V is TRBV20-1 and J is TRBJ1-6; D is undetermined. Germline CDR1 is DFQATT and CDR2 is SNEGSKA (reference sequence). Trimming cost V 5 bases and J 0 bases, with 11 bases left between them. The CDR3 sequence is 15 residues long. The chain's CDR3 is CSAYLGSSYNSPLHF. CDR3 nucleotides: TGCAGTGCTTATCTAGGGAGCTCCTATAATTCACCCCTCCACTTT.

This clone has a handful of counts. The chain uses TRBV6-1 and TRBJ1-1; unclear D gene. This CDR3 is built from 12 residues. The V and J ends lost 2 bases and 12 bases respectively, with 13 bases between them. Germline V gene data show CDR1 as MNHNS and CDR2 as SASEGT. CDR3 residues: CASSENGLASFF. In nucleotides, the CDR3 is TGTGCCAGCAGTGAAAATGGGCTGGCGTCTTTCTTT.

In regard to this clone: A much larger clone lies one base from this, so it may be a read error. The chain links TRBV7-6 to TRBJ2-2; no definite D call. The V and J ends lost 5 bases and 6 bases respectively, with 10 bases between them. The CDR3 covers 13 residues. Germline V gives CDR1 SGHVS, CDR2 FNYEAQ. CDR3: CASSVGTAGELFF. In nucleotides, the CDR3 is TGTGCCAGCAGCGTGGGCACGGCCGGGGAGCTGTTTTTT.

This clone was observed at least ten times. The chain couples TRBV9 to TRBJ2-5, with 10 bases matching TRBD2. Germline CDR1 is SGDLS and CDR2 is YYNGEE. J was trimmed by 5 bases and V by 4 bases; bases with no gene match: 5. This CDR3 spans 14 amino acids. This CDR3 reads CASSYMGLAETQYF. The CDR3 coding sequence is TGTGCCAGCAGCTATATGGGACTAGCGGAGACCCAGTACTTC.

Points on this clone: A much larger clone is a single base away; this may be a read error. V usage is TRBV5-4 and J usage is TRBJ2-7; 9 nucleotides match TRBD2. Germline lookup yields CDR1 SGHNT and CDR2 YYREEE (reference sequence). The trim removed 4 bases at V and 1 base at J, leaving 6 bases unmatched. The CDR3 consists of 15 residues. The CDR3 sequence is CASSPLAGGSYEQYF. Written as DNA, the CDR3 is TGTGCCAGCAGCCCCCTGGCGGGGGGGTCCTACGAGCAGTACTTC.

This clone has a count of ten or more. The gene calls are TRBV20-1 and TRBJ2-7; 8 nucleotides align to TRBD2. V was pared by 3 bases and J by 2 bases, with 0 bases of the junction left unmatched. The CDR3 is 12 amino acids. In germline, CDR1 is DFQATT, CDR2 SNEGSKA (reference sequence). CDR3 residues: CSASGGAYEQYF. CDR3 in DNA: TGCAGTGCTAGCGGGGGGGCCTACGAGCAGTACTTC.

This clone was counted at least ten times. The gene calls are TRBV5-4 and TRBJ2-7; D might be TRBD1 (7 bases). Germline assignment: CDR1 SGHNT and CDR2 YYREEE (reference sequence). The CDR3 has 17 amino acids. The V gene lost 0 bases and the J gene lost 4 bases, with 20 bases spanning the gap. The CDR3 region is CASSLGRAAGGNYEQYF. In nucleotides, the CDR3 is TGTGCCAGCAGCTTGGGGAGGGCGGCAGGGGGTAATTACGAGCAGTACTTC.

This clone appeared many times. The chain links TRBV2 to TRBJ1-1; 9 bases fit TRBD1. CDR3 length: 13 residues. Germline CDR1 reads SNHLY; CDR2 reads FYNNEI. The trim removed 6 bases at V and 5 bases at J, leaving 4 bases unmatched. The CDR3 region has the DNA TGTGCCAGCAGGAGGGACAGGGATACTGAAGCTTTCTTT. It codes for CASRRDRDTEAFF.

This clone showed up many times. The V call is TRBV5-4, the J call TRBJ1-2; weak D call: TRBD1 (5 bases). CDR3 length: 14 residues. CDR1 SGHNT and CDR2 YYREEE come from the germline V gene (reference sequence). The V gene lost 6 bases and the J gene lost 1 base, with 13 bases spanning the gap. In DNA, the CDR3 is TGTGCCAGCACCAGAATTCAGGGTAACTATGGCTACACCTTC. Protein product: CASTRIQGNYGYTF.